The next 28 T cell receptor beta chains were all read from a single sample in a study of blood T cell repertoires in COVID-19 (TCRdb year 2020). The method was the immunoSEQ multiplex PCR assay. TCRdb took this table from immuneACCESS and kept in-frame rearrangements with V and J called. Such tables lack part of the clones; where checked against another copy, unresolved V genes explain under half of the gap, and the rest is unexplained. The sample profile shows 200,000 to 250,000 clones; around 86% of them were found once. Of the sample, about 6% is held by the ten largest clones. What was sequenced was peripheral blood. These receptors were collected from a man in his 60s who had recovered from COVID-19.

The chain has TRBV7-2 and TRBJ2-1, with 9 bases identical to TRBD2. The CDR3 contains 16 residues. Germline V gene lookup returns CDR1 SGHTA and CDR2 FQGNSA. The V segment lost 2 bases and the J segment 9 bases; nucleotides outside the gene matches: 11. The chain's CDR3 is CASSLFSSGNKGEQFF. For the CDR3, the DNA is TGTGCCAGCAGCTTATTCTCTAGCGGGAACAAGGGTGAGCAGTTCTTC.

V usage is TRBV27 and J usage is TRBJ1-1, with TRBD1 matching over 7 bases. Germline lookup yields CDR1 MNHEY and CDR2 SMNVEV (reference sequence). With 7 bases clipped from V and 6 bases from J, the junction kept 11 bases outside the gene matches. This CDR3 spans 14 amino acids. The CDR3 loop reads CASKAGTAAAEAFF. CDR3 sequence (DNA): TGTGCCAGCAAAGCCGGGACAGCCGCGGCTGAAGCTTTCTTT.

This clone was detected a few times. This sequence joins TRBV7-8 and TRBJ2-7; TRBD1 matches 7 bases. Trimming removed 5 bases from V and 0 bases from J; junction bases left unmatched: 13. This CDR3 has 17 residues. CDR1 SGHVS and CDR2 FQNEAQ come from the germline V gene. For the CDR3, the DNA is TGTGCCAGCAGCCCCCGGGAAAGGGACAGCCTCTCCTACGAGCAGTACTTC. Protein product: CASSPRERDSLSYEQYF.

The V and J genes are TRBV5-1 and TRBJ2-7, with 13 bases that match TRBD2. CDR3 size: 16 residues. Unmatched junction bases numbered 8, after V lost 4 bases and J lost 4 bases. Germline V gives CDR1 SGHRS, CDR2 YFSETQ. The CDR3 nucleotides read TGCGCCAGCAGCCCAGGACTAGCGGGAGCGGAGTACGAGCAGTACTTC. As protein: CASSPGLAGAEYEQYF.

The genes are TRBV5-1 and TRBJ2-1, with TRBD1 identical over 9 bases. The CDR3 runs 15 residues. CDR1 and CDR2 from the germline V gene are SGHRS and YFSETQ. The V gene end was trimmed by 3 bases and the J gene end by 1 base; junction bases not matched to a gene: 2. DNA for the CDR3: TGCGCCAGCAGCTCCGGGACAGGGTCCTACAATGAGCAGTTCTTC. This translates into CASSSGTGSYNEQFF.

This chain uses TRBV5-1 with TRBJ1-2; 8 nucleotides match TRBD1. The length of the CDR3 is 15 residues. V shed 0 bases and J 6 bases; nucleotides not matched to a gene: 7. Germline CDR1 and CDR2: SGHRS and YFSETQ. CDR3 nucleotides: TGCGCCAGCAGCTTGGCCGGCAGGGGGCAGGATGGCTACACCTTC. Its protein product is CASSLAGRGQDGYTF.

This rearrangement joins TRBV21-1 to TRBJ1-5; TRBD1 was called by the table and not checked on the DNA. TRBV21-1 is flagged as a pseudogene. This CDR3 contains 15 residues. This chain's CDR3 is CRGRTRGPSNQPQHF. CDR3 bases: TGTCGTGGCCGAACCAGGGGGCCTAGCAATCAGCCCCAGCATTTT.

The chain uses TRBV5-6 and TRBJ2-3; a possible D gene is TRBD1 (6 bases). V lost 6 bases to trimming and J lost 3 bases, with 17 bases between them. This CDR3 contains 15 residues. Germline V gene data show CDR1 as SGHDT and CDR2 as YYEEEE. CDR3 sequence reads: CASNPGWGRTDTQYF. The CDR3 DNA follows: TGTGCCAGCAACCCAGGCTGGGGGCGGACAGATACGCAGTATTTT.

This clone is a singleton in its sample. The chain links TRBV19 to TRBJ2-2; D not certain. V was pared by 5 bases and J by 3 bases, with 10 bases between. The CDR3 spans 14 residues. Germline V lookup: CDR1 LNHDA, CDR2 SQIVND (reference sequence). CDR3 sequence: CASSRQSHTGELFF. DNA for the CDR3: TGTGCCAGTAGTCGTCAGTCGCACACCGGGGAGCTGTTTTTT.

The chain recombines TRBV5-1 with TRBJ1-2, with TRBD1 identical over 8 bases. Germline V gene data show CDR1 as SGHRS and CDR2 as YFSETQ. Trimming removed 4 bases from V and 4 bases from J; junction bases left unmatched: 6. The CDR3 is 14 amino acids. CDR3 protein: CASSTGQGSYGYTF. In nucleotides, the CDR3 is TGCGCCAGCAGCACCGGACAGGGTTCCTATGGCTACACCTTC.

The CDR3 here is CASSATQGLTIGYTF. The CDR3 nucleotides read TGTGCCAGCAGTGCTACACAGGGGTTAACTATTGGCTACACCTTC. The V gene is TRBV28, the J gene TRBJ1-2, with TRBD1 matching 7 bases. Germline loops: CDR1 MDHEN, CDR2 SYDVKM. The CDR3 consists of 15 residues. J gave up 7 bases and V 5 bases, and 13 bases lay outside the gene matches.

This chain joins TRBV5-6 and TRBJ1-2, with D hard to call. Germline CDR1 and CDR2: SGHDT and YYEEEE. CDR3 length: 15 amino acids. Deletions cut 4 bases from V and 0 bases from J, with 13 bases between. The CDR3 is CASSRGAGTNYGYTF. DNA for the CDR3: TGTGCCAGCAGCCGCGGTGCCGGGACTAACTATGGCTACACCTTC.

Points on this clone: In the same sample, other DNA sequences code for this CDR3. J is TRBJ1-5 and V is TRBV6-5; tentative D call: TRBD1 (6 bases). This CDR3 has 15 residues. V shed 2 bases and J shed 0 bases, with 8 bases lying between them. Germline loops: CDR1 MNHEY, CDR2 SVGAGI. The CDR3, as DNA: TGTGCCAGCAGTTACCGACAGGATAGCAATCAGCCCCAGCATTTT. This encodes CASSYRQDSNQPQHF.

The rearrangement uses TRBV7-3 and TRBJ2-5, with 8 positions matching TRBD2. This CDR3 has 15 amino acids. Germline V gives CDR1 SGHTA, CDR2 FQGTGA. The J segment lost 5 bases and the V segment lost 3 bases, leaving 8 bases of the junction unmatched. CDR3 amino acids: CASSFGSGVWETQYF. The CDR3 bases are TGTGCCAGCAGCTTCGGTAGCGGGGTCTGGGAGACCCAGTACTTC.

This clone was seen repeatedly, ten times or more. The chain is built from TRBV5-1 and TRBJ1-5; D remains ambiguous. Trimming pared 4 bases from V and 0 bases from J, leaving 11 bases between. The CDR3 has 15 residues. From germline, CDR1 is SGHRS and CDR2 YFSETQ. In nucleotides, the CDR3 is TGCGCCAGCAGCATGGACGGTGATAGCAATCAGCCCCAGCATTTT. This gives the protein CASSMDGDSNQPQHF. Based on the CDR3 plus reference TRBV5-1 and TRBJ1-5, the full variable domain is KAGVTQTPRYLIKTRGQQVTLSCSPISGHRSVSWYQQTPGQGLQFLFEYFSETQRNKGNFPGRFSGRQFSNSRSEMNVSTLELGDSALYLCASSMDGDSNQPQHFGDGTRLSIL.

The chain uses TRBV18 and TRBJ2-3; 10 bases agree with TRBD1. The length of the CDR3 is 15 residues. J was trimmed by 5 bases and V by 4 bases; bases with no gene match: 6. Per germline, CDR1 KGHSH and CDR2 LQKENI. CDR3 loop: CASSRQGQGRDTQYF. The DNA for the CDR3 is TGTGCCAGCTCACGACAGGGACAGGGGAGAGATACGCAGTATTTT.

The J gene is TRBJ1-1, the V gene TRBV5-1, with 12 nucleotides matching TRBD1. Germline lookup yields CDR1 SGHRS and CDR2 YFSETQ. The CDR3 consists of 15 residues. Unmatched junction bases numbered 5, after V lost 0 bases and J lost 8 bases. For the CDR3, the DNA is TGCGCCAGCAGCTTGGAGGGACAGGGGGCGTGGGAAGCTTTCTTT. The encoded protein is CASSLEGQGAWEAFF.

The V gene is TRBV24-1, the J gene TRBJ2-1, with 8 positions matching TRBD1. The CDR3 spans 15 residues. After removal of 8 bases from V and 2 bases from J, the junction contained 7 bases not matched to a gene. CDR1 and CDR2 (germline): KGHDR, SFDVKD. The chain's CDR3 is CATNGDRGAYNEQFF. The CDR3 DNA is TGTGCCACCAACGGCGACAGGGGAGCCTACAATGAGCAGTTCTTC.

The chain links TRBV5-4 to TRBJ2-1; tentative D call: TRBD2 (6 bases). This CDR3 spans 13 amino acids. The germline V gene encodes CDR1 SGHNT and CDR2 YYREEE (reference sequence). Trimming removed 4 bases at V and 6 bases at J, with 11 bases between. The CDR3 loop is CASSPQTSNEQFF. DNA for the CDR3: TGTGCCAGCAGCCCACAGACTAGCAATGAGCAGTTCTTC.

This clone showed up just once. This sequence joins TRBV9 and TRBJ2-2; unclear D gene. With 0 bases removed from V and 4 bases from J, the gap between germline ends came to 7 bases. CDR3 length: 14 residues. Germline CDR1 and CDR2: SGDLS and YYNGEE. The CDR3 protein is CASSVALSTGELFF. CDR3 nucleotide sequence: TGTGCCAGCAGCGTAGCTTTGAGCACCGGGGAGCTGTTTTTT. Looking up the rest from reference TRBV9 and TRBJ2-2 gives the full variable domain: DSGVTQTPKHLITATGQRVTLRCSPRSGDLSVYWYQQSLDQGLQFLIQYYNGEERAKGNILERFSAQQFPDLHSELNLSSLELGDSALYFCASSVALSTGELFFGEGSRLTVL.

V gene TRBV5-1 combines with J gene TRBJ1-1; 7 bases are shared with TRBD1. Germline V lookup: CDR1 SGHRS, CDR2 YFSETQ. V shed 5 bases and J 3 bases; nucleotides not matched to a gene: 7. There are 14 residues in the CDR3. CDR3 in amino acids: CASSSIQGYTEAFF. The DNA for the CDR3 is TGCGCCAGCAGTTCTATACAGGGGTACACTGAAGCTTTCTTT.

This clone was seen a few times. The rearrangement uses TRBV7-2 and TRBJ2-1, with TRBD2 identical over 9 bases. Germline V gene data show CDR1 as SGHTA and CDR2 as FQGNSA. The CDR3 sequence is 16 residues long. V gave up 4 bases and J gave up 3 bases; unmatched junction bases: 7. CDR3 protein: CASSSSPSGNYNEQFF. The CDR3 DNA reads TGTGCCAGCAGCTCATCCCCTAGCGGGAACTACAATGAGCAGTTCTTC.

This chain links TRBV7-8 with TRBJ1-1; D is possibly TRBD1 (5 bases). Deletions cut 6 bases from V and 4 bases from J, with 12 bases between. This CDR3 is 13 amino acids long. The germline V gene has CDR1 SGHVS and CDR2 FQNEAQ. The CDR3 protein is CASRLEGTTEAFF. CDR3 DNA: TGTGCCAGCAGGTTGGAGGGGACCACTGAAGCTTTCTTT.

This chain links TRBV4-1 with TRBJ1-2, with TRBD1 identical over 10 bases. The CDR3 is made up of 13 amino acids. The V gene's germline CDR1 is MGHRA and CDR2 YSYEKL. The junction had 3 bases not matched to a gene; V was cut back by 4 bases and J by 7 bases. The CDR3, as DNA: TGCGCCAGCAGCCTAGACAGGGGGCTTGGCTACACCTTC. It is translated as CASSLDRGLGYTF.

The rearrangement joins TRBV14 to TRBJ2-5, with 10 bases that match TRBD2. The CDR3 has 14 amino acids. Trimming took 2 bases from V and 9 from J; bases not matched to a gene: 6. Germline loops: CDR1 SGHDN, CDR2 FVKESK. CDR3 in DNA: TGTGCCAGCAGCCAAAGTATTAGCGGGGGGCCCCAGTACTTC. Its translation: CASSQSISGGPQYF. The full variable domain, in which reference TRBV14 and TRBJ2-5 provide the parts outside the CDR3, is EAGVTQFPSHSVIEKGQTVTLRCDPISGHDNLYWYRRVMGKEIKFLLHFVKESKQDESGMPNNRFLAERTGGTYSTLKVQPAELEDSGVYFCASSQSISGGPQYFGPGTRLLVL.

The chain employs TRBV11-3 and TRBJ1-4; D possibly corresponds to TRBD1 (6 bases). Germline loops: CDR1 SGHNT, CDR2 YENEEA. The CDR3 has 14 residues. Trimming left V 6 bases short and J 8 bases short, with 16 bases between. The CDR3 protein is CASRGGAREEKLFF. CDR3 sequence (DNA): TGTGCCAGCAGGGGGGGGGCAAGGGAGGAAAAACTGTTTTTT.

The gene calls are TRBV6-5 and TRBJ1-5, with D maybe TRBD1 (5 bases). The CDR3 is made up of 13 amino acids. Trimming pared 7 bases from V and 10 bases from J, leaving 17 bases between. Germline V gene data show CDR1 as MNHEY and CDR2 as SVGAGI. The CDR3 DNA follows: TGTGCCAGCATATCCGGGGGTTTTGGCCCCCAGCATTTT. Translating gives CASISGGFGPQHF.

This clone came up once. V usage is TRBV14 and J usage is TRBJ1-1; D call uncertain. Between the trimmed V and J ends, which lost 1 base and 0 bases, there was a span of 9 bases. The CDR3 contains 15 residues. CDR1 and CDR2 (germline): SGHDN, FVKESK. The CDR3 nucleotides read TGTGCCAGCAGCCAAGGAGCGGCCCTGAACACTGAAGCTTTCTTT. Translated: CASSQGAALNTEAFF.